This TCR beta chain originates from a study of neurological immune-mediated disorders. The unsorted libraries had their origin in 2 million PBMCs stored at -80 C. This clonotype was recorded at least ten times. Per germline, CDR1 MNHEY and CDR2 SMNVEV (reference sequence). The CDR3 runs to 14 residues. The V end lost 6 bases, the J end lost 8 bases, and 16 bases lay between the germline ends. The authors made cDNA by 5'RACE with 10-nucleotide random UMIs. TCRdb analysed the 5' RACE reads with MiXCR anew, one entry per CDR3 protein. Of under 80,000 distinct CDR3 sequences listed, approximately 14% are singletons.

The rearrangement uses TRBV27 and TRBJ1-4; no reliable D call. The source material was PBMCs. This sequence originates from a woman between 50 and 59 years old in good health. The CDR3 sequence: CASSPTWGEEKLFF. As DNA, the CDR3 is TGTGCCAGCAGCCCGACTTGGGGTGAGGAAAAACTGTTTTTT.